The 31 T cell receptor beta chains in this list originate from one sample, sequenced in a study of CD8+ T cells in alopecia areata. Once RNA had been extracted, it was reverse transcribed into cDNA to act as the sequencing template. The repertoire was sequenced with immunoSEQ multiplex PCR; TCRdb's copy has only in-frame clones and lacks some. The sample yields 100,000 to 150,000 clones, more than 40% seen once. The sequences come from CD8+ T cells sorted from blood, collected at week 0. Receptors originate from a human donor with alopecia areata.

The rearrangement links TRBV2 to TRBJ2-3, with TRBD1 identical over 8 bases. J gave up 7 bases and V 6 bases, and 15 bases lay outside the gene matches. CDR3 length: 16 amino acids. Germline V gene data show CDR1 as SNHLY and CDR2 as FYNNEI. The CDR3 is CASRNGTGLVVNTQYF. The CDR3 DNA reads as TGTGCCAGCAGAAACGGGACAGGACTCGTCGTCAATACGCAGTATTTT.

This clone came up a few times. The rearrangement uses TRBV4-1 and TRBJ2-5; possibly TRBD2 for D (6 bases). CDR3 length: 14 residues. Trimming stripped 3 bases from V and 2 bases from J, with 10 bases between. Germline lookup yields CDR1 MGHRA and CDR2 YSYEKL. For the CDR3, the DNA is TGCGCCAGCAGCCATTCCGGGACTCAAGAGACCCAGTACTTC. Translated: CASSHSGTQETQYF.

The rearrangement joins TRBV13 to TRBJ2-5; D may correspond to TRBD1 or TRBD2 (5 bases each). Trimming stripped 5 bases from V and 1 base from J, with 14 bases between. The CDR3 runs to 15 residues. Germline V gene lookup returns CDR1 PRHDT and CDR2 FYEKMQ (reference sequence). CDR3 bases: TGTGCCAGCAGCCAGTGGGACGGAGCCCAAGAGACCCAGTACTTC. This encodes CASSQWDGAQETQYF.

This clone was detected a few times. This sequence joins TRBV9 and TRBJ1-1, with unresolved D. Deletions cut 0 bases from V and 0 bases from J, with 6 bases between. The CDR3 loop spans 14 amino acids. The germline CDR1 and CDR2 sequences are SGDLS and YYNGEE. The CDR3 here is CASSVGQMNTEAFF. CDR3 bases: TGTGCCAGCAGCGTAGGGCAGATGAACACTGAAGCTTTCTTT.

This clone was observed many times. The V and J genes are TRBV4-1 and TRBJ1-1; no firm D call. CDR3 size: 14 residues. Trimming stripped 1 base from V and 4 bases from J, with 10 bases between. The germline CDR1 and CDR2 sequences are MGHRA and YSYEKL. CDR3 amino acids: CASSQVGDGTEAFF. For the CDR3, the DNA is TGCGCCAGCAGCCAAGTGGGAGATGGCACTGAAGCTTTCTTT.

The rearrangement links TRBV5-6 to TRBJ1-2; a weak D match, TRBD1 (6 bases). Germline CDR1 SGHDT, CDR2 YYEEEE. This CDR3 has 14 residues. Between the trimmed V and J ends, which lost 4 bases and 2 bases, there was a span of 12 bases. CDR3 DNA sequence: TGTGCCAGCAGCCCGCGGACAGTAAACTATGGCTACACCTTC. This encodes CASSPRTVNYGYTF.

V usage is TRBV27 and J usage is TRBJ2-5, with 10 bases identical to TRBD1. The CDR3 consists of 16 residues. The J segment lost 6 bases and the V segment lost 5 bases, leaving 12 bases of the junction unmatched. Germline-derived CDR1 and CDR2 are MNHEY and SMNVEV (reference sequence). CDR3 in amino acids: CASSLDAGQGMQTQYF. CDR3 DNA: TGTGCCAGCAGTCTCGATGCGGGACAGGGGATGCAGACCCAGTACTTC.

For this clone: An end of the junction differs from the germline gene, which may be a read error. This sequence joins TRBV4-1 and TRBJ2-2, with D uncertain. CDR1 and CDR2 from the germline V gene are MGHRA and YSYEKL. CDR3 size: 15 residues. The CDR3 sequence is CASSQETDNTGELFF. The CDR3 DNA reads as TGTGCCAGCAGCCAAGAAACCGATAACACCGGGGAGCTGTTTTTT.

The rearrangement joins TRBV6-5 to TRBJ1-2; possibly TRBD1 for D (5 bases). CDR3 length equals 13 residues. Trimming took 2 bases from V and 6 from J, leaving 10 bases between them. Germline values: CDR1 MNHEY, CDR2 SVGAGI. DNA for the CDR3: TGTGCCAGCAGTTACGGGGGAGACCATGGCTACACCTTC. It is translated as CASSYGGDHGYTF.

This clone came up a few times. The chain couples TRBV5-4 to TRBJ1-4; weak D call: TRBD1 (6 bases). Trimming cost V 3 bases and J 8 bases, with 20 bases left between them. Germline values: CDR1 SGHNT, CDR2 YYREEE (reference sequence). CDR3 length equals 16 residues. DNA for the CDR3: TGTGCCAGCAGCTGGGGGGCAGACGACCAGGGGGAAAAACTGTTTTTT. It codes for CASSWGADDQGEKLFF.

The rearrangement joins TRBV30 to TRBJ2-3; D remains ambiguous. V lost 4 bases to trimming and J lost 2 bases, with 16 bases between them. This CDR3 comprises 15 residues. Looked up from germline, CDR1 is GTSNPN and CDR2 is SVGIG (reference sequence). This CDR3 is CAWTDGPLFTDTQYF. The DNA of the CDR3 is TGTGCCTGGACGGACGGCCCCCTTTTCACAGATACGCAGTATTTT.

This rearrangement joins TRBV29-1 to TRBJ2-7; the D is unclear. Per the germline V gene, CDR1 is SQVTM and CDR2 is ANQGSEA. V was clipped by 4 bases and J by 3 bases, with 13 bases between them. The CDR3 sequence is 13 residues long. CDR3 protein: CSVGGYPNYEQYF. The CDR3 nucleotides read TGCAGCGTTGGGGGATATCCCAACTACGAGCAGTACTTC.

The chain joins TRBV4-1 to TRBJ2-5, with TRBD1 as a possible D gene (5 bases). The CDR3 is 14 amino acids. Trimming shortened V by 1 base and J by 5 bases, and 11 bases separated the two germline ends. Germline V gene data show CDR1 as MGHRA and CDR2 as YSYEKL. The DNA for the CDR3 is TGCGCCAGCAGCCAAGGAGTCCCAGGGGAGACCCAGTACTTC. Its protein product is CASSQGVPGETQYF.

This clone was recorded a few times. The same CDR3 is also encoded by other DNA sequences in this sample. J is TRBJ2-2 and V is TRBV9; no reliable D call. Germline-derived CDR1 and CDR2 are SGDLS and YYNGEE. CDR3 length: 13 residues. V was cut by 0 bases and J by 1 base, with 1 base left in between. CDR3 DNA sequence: TGTGCCAGCAGCGTAGGGAACACCGGGGAGCTGTTTTTT. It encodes CASSVGNTGELFF.

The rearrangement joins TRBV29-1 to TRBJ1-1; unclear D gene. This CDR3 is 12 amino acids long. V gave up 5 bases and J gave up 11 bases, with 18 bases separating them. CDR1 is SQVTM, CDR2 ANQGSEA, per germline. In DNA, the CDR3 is TGCAGCGTTTTGGAGTCAACTGGCGGGGCTTTCTTT. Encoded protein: CSVLESTGGAFF.

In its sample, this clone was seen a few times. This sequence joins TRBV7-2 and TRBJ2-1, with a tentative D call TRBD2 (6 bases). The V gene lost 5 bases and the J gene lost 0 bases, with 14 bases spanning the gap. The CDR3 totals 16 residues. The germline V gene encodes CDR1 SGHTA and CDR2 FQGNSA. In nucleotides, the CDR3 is TGTGCCAGCAGCCCGGGGCGGGGCTTCTCCTACAATGAGCAGTTCTTC. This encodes CASSPGRGFSYNEQFF.

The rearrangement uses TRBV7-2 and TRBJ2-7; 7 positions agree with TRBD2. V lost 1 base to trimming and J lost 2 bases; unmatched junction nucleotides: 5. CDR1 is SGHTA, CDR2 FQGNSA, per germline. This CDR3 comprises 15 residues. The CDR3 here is CASSLVGGGTYEQYF. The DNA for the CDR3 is TGTGCCAGCAGCTTAGTTGGCGGGGGAACCTACGAGCAGTACTTC.

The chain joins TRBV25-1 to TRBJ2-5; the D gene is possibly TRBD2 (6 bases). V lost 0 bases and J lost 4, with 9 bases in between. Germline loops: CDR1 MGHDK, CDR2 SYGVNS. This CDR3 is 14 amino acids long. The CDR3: CASSEYMGGETQYF. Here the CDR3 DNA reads TGTGCCAGCAGTGAATATATGGGGGGAGAGACCCAGTACTTC.

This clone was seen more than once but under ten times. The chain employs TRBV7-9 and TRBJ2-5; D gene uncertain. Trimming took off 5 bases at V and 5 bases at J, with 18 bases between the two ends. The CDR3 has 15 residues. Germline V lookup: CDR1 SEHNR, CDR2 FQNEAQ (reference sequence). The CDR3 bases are TGTGCCAGCAGCACCGGATGGATCTCCAGGGAGACCCAGTACTTC. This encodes CASSTGWISRETQYF.

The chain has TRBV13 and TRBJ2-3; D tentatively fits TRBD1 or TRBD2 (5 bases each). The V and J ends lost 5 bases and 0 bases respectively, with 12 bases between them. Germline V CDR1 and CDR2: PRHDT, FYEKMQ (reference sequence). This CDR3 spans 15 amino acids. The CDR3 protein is CASSTEEGSTDTQYF. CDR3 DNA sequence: TGTGCCAGCAGCACCGAAGAGGGGAGCACAGATACGCAGTATTTT.

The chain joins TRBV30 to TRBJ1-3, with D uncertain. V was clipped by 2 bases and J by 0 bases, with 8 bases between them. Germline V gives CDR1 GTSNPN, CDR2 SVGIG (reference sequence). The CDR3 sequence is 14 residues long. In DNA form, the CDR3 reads TGTGCCTGGAGTTCCGGGGACTCTGGAAACACCATATATTTT. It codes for CAWSSGDSGNTIYF.

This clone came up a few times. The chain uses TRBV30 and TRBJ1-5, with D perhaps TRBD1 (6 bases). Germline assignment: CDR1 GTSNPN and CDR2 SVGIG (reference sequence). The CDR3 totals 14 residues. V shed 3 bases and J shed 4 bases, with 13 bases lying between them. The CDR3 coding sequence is TGTGCCTGGAGCGGGGCAGGGGAAAATCAGCCCCAGCATTTT. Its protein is CAWSGAGENQPQHF. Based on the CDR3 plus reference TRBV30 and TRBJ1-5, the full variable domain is SQTIHQWPATLVQPVGSPLSLECTVEGTSNPNLYWYRQAAGRGLQLLFYSVGIGQISSEVPQNLSASRPQDRQFILSSKKLLLSDSGFYLCAWSGAGENQPQHFGDGTRLSIL.

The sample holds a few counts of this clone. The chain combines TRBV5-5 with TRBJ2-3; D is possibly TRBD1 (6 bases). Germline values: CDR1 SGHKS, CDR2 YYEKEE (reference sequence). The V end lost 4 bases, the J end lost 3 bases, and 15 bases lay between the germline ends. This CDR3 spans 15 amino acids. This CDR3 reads CASSGTRTWTDTQYF. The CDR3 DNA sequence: TGTGCCAGCAGCGGGACACGTACGTGGACAGATACGCAGTATTTT.

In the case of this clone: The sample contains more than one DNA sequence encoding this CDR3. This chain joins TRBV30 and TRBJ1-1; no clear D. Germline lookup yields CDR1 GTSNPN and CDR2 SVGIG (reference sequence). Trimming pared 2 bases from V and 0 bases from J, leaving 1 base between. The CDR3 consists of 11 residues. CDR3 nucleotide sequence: TGTGCCTGGAGTCTGAACACTGAAGCTTTCTTT. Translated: CAWSLNTEAFF.

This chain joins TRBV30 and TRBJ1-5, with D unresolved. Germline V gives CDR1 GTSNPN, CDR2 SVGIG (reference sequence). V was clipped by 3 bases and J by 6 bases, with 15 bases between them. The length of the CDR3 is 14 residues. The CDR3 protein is CAWSVEDGFQPQHF. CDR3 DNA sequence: TGTGCCTGGAGCGTGGAAGACGGTTTTCAGCCCCAGCATTTT.

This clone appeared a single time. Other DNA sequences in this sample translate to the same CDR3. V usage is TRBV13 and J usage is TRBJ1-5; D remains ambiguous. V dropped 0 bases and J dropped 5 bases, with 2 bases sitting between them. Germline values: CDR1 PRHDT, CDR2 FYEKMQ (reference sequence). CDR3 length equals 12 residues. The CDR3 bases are TGTGCCAGCAGCTTAGGCGATCAGCCCCAGCATTTT. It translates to CASSLGDQPQHF.

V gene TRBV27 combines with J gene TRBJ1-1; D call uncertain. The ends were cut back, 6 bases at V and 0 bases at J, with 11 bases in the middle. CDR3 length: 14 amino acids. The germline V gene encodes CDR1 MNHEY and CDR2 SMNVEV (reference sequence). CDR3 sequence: CASSYTAMNTEAFF. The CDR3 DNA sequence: TGTGCCAGCAGCTATACAGCGATGAACACTGAAGCTTTCTTT.

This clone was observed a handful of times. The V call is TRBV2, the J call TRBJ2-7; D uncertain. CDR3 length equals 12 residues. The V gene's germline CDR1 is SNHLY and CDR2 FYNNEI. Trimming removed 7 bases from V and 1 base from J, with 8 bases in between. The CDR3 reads CASTGPSYEQYF. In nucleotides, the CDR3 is TGTGCCAGCACTGGACCGTCCTACGAGCAGTACTTC.

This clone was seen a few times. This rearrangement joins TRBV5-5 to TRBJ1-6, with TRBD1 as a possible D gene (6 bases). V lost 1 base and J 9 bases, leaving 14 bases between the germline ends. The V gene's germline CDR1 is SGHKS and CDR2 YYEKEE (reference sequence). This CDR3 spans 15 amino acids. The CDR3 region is CASSLLWTASSPLHF. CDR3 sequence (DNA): TGTGCCAGCAGCTTGCTCTGGACAGCATCTTCACCCCTCCACTTT.

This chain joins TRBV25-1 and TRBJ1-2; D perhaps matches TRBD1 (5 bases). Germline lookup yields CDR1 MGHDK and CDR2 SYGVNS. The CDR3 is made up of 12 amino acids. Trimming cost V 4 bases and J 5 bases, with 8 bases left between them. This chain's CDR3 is CASSAGGYGYTF. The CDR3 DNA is TGTGCCAGCAGTGCGGGGGGGTATGGCTACACCTTC.

The CDR3 loop reads CASSQFGRHIRSPLHF. CDR3 DNA: TGCGCCAGCAGTCAATTTGGAAGGCACATTCGGTCACCCCTCCACTTT. J is TRBJ1-6 and V is TRBV23-1; unclear D gene. TRBV23-1 is recorded as an ORF, its role being uncertain. Deletions cut 1 base from V and 10 bases from J, with 17 bases between. This CDR3 is built from 16 residues.